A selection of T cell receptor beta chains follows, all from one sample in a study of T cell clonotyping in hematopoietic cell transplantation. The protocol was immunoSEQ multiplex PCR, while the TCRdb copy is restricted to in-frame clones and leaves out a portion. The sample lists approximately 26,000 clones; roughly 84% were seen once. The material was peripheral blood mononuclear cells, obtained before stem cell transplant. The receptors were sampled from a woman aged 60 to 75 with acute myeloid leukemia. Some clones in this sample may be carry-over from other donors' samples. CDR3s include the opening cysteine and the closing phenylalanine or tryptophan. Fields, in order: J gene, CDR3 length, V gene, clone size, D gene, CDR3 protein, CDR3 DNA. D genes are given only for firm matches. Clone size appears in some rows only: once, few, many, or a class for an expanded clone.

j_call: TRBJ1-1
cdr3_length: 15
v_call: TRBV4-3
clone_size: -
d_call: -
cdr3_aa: CASSQGAGINTEAFF
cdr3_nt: TGCGCCAGCAGCCAAGGGGCTGGTATAAACACTGAAGCTTTCTTT

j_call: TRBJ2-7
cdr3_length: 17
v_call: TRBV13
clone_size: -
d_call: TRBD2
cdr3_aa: CASSLKLSGGPPGEQYF
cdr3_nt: TGTGCCAGCAGCTTAAAATTGAGCGGGGGCCCCCCGGGGGAGCAGTACTTC

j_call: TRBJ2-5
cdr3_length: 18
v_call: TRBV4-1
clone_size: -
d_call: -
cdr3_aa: CASSPRVSSGTLQETQYF
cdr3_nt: TGCGCCAGCAGCCCCAGGGTCAGTAGCGGCACTCTCCAAGAGACCCAGTACTTC

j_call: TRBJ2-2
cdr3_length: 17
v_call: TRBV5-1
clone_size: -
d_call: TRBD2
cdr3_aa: CASSLGAGGANTGELFF
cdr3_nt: TGCGCCAGCAGCTTGGGGGCGGGAGGAGCGAACACCGGGGAGCTGTTTTTT

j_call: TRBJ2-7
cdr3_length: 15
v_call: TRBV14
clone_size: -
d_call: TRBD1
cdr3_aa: CASSQTGTASYEQYF
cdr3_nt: TGTGCCAGCAGCCAAACCGGGACAGCCTCCTACGAGCAGTACTTC

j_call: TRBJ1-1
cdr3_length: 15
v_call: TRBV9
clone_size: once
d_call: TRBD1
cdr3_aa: CASSVGGTGNTEAFF
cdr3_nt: TGTGCCAGCAGCGTAGGCGGGACAGGTAACACTGAAGCTTTCTTT

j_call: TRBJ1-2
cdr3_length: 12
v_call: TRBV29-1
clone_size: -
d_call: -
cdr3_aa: CSVDDSYYGYTF
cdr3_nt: TGCAGCGTTGATGACAGCTACTATGGCTACACCTTC

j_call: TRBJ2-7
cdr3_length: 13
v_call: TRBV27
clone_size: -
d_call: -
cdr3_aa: CASSLAGINEQYF
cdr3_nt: TGTGCCAGCAGTTTAGCAGGAATTAATGAGCAGTACTTC

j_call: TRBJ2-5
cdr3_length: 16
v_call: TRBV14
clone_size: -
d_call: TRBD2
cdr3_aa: CASSFWPGLAGETQYF
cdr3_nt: TGTGCCAGCAGCTTCTGGCCCGGACTAGCGGGCGAGACCCAGTACTTC

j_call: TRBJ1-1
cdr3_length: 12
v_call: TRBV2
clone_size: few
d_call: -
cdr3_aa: CASSERGTEAFF
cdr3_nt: TGTGCCAGCAGTGAGAGGGGCACTGAAGCTTTCTTT

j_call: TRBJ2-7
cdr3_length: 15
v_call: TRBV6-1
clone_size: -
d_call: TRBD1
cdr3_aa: CASSITGGSSYEQYF
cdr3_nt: TGTGCCAGCAGTATCACAGGGGGGTCCTCCTACGAGCAGTACTTC

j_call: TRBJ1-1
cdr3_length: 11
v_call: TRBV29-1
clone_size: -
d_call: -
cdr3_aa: CSVVGGTEAFF
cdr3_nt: TGCAGCGTTGTAGGGGGCACTGAAGCTTTCTTT

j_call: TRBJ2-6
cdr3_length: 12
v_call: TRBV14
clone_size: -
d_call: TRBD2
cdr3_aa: CASSLAGAVLTF
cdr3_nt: TGTGCCAGCAGCCTAGCGGGCGCCGTCCTGACTTTC

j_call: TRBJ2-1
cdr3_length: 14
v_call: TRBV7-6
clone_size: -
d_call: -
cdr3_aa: CASSLGGTYNEQFF
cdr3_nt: TGTGCCAGCAGCTTAGGAGGGACTTACAATGAGCAGTTCTTC

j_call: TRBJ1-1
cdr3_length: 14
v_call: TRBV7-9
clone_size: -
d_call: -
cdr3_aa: CASSLVGLGTEAFF
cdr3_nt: TGTGCCAGCAGCTTAGTCGGGTTGGGCACTGAAGCTTTCTTT

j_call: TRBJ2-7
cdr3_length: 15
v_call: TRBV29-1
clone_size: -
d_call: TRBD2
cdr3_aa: CSVEEASGPKDEQYF
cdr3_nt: TGCAGCGTTGAGGAGGCTAGCGGCCCCAAGGACGAGCAGTACTTC

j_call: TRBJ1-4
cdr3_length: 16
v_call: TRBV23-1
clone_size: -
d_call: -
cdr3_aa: CASSHPRMSGIGKLFF
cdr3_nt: TGCGCCAGCAGTCACCCCCGAATGAGTGGGATTGGAAAACTGTTTTTT

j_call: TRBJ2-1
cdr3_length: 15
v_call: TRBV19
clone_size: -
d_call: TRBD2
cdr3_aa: CASSAYGAGHNEQFF
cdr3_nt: TGTGCCAGTAGCGCTTATGGAGCGGGGCACAATGAGCAGTTCTTC

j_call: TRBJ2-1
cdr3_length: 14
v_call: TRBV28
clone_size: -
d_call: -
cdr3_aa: CASSEQQLYNEQFF
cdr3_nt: TGTGCCAGCAGTGAGCAACAGCTTTACAATGAGCAGTTCTTC

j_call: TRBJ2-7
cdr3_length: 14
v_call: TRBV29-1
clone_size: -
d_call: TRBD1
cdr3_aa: CSALTGGGSYEQYF
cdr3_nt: TGCAGCGCGCTGACAGGGGGTGGATCCTACGAGCAGTACTTC

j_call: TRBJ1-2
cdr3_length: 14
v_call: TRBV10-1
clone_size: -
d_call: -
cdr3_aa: CASSERLTNYGYTF
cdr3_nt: TGCGCCAGCAGTGAGCGGCTCACTAACTATGGCTACACCTTC

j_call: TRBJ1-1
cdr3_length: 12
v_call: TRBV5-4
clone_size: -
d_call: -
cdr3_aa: CASSFSSGRPFF
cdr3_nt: TGTGCCAGCAGCTTTTCTTCCGGGAGGCCTTTCTTT

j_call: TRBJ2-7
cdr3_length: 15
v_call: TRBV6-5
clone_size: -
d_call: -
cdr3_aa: CASSYRGGESYEQYF
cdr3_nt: TGTGCCAGCAGTTACAGAGGGGGGGAATCCTACGAGCAGTACTTC

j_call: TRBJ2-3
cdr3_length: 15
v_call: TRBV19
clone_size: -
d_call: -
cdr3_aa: CASQIRGPPVDTQYF
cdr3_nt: TGTGCCAGCCAGATTCGGGGGCCTCCTGTAGATACGCAGTATTTT

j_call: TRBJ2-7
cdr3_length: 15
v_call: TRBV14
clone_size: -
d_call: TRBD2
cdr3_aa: CASSLGLAGTYEQYF
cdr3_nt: TGTGCCAGCAGCCTGGGACTAGCGGGAACCTACGAGCAGTACTTC

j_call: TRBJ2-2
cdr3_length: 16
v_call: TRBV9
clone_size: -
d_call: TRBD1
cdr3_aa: CASSGGQGAGTGELFF
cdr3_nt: TGTGCCAGCAGCGGGGGACAGGGGGCTGGCACCGGGGAGCTGTTTTTT

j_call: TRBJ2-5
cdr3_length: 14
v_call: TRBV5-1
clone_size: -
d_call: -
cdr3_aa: CASSLGQLQETQYF
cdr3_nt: TGCGCCAGCAGCTTGGGGCAGCTCCAAGAGACCCAGTACTTC

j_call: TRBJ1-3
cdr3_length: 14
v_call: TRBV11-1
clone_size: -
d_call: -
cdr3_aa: CASSLFVPGNTIYF
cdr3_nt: TGTGCCAGCAGCTTATTCGTCCCTGGAAACACCATATATTTT

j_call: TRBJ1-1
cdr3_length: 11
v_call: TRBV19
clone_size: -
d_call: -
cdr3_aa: CASIRWTEAFF
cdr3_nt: TGTGCCAGTATTCGGTGGACTGAAGCTTTCTTT

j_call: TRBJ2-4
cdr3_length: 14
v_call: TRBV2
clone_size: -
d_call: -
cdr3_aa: CASSEWLAKNIQYF
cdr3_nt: TGTGCCAGCAGTGAGTGGTTAGCCAAAAACATTCAGTACTTC

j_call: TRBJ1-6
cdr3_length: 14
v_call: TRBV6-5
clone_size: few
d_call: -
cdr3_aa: CASSYDRGLSPLHF
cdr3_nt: TGTGCCAGCAGTTACGATCGAGGGCTTTCACCCCTCCACTTT

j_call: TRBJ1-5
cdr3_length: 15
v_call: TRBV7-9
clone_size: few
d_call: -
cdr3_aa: CASSLGGDLNQPQHF
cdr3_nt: TGTGCCAGCAGCCTCGGGGGGGACCTTAATCAGCCCCAGCATTTT

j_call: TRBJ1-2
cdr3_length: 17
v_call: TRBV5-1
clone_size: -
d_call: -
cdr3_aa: CASSLFPGIEGSIGYTF
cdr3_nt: TGCGCCAGCAGCTTGTTCCCAGGGATTGAGGGGTCTATCGGCTACACCTTC

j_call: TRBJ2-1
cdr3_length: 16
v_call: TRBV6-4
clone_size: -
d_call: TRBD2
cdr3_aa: CASSDGTSGGKSEQFF
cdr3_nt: TGTGCCAGCAGTGACGGTACTAGCGGGGGTAAGAGTGAGCAGTTCTTC

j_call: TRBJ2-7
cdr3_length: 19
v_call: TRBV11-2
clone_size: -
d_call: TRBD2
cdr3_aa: CASSPSGSREARFSYEQYF
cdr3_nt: TGTGCCAGCAGCCCCAGCGGGTCGCGGGAGGCCCGCTTCTCCTACGAGCAGTACTTC

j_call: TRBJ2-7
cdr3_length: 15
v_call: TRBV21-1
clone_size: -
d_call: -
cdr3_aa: CASSTGQGRPYEQYF
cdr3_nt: TGTGCCAGCAGCACCGGACAGGGGCGCCCCTACGAGCAGTACTTC

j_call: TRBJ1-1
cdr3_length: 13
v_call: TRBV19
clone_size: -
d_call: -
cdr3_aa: CASNQGIGTEAFF
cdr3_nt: TGTGCCAGTAATCAGGGAATAGGCACTGAAGCTTTCTTT

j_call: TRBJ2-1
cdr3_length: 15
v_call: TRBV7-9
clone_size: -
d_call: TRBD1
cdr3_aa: CASSLGTGSSNEQFF
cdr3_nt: TGTGCCAGCAGCTTAGGGACAGGGAGTTCGAATGAGCAGTTCTTC

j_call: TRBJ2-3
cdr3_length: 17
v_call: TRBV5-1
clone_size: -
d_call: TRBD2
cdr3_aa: CASSLGTSGWVTDTQYF
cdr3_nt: TGCGCCAGCAGCTTGGGTACTAGCGGATGGGTCACAGATACGCAGTATTTT

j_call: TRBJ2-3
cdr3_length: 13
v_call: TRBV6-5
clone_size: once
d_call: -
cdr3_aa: CASTTPGAPSQYF
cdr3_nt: TGTGCCAGCACTACCCCGGGGGCCCCGTCGCAGTATTTT

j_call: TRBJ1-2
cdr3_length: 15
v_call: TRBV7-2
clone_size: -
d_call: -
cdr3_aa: CASSLGPAGYYGYTF
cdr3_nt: TGTGCCAGCAGCTTAGGCCCGGCAGGGTATTATGGCTACACCTTC

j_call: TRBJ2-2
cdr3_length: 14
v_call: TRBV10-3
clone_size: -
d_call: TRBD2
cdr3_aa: CAVSGGARTGELFF
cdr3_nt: TGTGCCGTCAGCGGGGGGGCCCGGACCGGGGAGCTGTTTTTT

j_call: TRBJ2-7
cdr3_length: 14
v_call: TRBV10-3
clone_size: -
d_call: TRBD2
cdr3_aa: CAIGISGRRYEQYF
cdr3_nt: TGTGCCATCGGTATTAGCGGGAGGAGGTACGAGCAGTACTTC

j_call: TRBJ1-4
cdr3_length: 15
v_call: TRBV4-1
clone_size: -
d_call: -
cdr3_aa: CASSQGAGLEEKLFF
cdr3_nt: TGCGCCAGCAGCCAAGGAGCAGGGCTGGAGGAAAAACTGTTTTTT

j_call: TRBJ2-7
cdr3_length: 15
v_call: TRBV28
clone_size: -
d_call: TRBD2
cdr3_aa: CASNGLADIAYEQYF
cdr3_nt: TGTGCCAGCAATGGGCTAGCGGATATAGCCTACGAGCAGTACTTC

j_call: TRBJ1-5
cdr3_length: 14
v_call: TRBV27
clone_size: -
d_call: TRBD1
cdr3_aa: CASSARQGNQPQHF
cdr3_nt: TGTGCCAGCAGTGCGCGACAGGGAAATCAGCCCCAGCATTTT

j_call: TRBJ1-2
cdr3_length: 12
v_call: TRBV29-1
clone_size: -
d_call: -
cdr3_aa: CSATRDGGDYTF
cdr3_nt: TGCAGCGCGACCCGGGACGGAGGGGACTACACCTTC

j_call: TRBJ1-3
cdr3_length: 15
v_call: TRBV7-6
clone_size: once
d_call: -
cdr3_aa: CASSLLSGDGNTIYF
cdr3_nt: TGTGCCAGCAGCTTACTCTCGGGGGATGGAAACACCATATATTTT

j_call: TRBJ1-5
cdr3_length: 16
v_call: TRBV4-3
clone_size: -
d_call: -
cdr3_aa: CASSQAIGQRGQPQHF
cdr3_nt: TGCGCCAGCAGCCAAGCTATTGGCCAGCGGGGTCAGCCCCAGCATTTT

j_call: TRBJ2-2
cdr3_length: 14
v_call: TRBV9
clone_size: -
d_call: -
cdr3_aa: CASSPEGRTGELFF
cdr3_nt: TGTGCCAGCAGCCCCGAGGGGCGGACCGGGGAGCTGTTTTTT

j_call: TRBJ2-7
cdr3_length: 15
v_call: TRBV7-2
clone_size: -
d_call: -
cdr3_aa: CASSRAGTETYEQYF
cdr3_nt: TGTGCCAGCAGTCGGGCGGGGACGGAGACCTACGAGCAGTACTTC

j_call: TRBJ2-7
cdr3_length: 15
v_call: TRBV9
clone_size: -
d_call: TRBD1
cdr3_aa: CASSEGTGGVYEQYF
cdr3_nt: TGTGCCAGCAGCGAAGGGACAGGGGGAGTCTACGAGCAGTACTTC

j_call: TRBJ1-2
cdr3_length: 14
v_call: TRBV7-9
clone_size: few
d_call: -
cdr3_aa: CASSVKDGRGGYTF
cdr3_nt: TGTGCCAGCAGCGTGAAGGATGGTCGGGGTGGCTACACCTTC

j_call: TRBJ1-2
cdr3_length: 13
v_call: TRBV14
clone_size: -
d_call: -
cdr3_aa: CASSQQAIYGYTF
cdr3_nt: TGTGCCAGCAGCCAACAGGCAATCTATGGCTACACCTTC

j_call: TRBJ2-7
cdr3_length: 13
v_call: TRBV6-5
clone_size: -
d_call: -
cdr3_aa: CASRKGGSYEQYF
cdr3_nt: TGTGCCAGCAGAAAGGGGGGAAGCTACGAGCAGTACTTC

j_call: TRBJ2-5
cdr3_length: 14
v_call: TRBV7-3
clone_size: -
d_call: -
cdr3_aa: CASSQRDPGETQYF
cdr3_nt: TGTGCCAGCAGCCAAAGGGACCCTGGAGAGACCCAGTACTTC

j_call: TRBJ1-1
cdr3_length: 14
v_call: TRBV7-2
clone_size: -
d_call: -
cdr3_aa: CASSDGQWGTEAFF
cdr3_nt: TGTGCCAGCAGCGACGGACAGTGGGGCACTGAAGCTTTCTTT

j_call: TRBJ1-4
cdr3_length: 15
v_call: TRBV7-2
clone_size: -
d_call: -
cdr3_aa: CASSLVGATNEKLFF
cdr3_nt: TGTGCCAGCAGCTTAGTGGGAGCAACTAATGAAAAACTGTTTTTT

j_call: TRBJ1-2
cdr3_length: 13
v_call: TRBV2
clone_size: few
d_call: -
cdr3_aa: CASSEVGSYGYTF
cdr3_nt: TGTGCCAGCAGTGAAGTAGGCTCCTATGGCTACACCTTC

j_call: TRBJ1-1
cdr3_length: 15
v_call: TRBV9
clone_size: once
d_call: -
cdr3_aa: CASSEQMTGYTEAFF
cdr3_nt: TGTGCCAGCAGTGAACAAATGACAGGATACACTGAAGCTTTCTTT